This TCR beta chain comes out of a study of blood T cell repertoires in COVID-19. The overall study: Sites in the United States, Italy and Spain provided acute and convalescent COVID-19 samples. T cells, B-cell-depleted T cells, or PBMCs supplied cDNA or gDNA.

Germline V lookup: CDR1 LGHDT, CDR2 YNNKEL (reference sequence). The CDR3 has 13 amino acids. The V end was cut by 4 bases, the J end by 1 base, with 8 bases between. Only one count was recorded for this clone. Different DNA sequences within this sample yield the same CDR3. Original handling: Estimates of nucleated cell counts were drawn from the amplification of reference gene primers. TCRdb's table, derived via immunoSEQ multiplex PCR, lists solely in-frame clones and lacks some. V and J calls and clone size are those listed in that table; D and trimming were worked out from the DNA. The sample shows roughly 28,000 clones, about 80% of them seen only once.

Sequencing used peripheral blood. This TCR derives from a man at least 80 years old with active or convalescent COVID-19. The gene calls are TRBV3-1 (or the pseudogene TRBV3-2) and TRBJ2-7, with a tentative D call TRBD1 (6 bases). The CDR3 is CASSPDSSYEQYF. The CDR3 DNA sequence: TGTGCCAGCAGCCCGGACAGTTCCTACGAGCAGTACTTC.